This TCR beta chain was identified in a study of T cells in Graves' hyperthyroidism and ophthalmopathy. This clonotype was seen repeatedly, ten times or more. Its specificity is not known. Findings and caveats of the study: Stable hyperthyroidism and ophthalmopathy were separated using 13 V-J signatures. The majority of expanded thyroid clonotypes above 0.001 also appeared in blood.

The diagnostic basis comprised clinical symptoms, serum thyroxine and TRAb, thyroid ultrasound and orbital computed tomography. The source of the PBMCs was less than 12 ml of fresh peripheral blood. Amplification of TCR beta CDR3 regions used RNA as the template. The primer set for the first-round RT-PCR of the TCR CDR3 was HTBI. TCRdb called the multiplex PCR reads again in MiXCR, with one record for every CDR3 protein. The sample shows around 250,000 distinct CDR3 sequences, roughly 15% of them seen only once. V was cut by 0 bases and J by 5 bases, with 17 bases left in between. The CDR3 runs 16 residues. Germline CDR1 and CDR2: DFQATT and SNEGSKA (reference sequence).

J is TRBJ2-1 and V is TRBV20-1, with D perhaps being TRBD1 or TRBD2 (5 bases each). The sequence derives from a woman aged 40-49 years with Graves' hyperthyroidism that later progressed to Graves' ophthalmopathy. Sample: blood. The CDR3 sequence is CSAREVGSGANNEQFF. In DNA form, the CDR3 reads TGCAGTGCTAGAGAAGTCGGATCCGGGGCCAACAATGAGCAGTTCTTC.